These 22 T cell receptor beta chains came from one sample sequenced in a study of blood T cell repertoires in COVID-19. Libraries were prepared by immunoSEQ multiplex PCR; TCRdb keeps only in-frame clonotypes and omits some of them. The sample consists of roughly 90,000 clones, approximately 86% of them appearing once. Sequences were obtained from peripheral blood. The receptors derive from a man aged 45-60 years with acute or convalescent COVID-19.

The V and J genes are TRBV11-2 and TRBJ2-2; 10 bases match TRBD2. Trimming at V came to 5 bases and at J to 2 bases, leaving 5 bases not matched to a gene. The CDR3 is made up of 16 amino acids. CDR1 is SGHAT and CDR2 is FQNNGV in the germline V gene. The chain's CDR3 is CASSLWTSGNTGELFF. The DNA for the CDR3 is TGTGCCAGCAGCCTTTGGACTAGCGGTAACACCGGGGAGCTGTTTTTT.

The CDR3 DNA reads TGCAGCGCCCGACCTCTCACAGGGGACACTGAAGCTTTCTTT. It encodes CSARPLTGDTEAFF. V gene TRBV29-1 combines with J gene TRBJ1-1, with TRBD1 matching 7 bases. The CDR3 extends over 14 amino acids. Per the germline V gene, CDR1 is SQVTM and CDR2 is ANQGSEA. Trimming cost V 7 bases and J 3 bases; bases outside gene matches: 11. Full variable domain (rest looked up from reference TRBV29-1 and TRBJ1-1): SAVISQKPSRDICQRGTSLTIQCQVDSQVTMMFWYRQQPGQSLTLIATANQGSEATYESGFVIDKFPISRPNLTFSTLTVSNMSPEDSSIYLCSARPLTGDTEAFFGQGTRLTVV.

The chain is built from TRBV29-1 and TRBJ2-3; D is undetermined. This CDR3 region has 11 residues. CDR1 SQVTM and CDR2 ANQGSEA come from the germline V gene. Trimming removed 7 bases from V and 2 bases from J, with 7 bases in between. For the CDR3, the DNA is TGCAGCGCTTATTCCACAGATACGCAGTATTTT. This encodes CSAYSTDTQYF.

The chain recombines TRBV10-3 with TRBJ2-7, with a weak D call TRBD2 (6 bases). The germline CDR1 and CDR2 sequences are ENHRY and SYGVKD. The CDR3 loop spans 12 amino acids. V was pared by 3 bases and J by 7 bases, with 10 bases between. CDR3 bases: TGTGCCATCAGTGATTCAGGGAGGGAGCAGTACTTC. It specifies CAISDSGREQYF.

The chain uses TRBV28 and TRBJ1-6, with D unclear. The CDR3 loop spans 14 amino acids. Trimming shortened V by 10 bases and J by 0 bases, and 10 bases separated the two germline ends. In germline, CDR1 is MDHEN, CDR2 SYDVKM. CDR3 DNA: TGTGCCACCTTTCTCAGCTCCTATAATTCACCCCTCCACTTT. It yields the protein CATFLSSYNSPLHF.

The chain joins TRBV6-2 or TRBV6-3 to TRBJ1-2, with 10 bases aligning to TRBD1. The CDR3 is 13 residues long. Germline assignment: CDR1 MNHEY and CDR2 SVGEGT. V shed 2 bases, J shed 8 bases, and the junction held 2 bases outside the gene matches. CDR3 in DNA: TGTGCCAGCAGTTACGGACAGGGGGTCGGCTACACCTTC. Residues: CASSYGQGVGYTF.

The chain couples TRBV2 to TRBJ1-5; D gene uncertain. Deletions cut 6 bases from V and 9 bases from J, with 15 bases between. The CDR3 has 13 residues. CDR1 is SNHLY and CDR2 is FYNNEI in the germline V gene. CDR3 amino acids: CASSGESGGPQHF. CDR3 in DNA: TGTGCCAGCAGCGGTGAGTCGGGTGGGCCCCAGCATTTT.

V is TRBV29-1 and J is TRBJ2-5; 7 bases agree with TRBD1. The V segment lost 7 bases and the J segment 6 bases; nucleotides outside the gene matches: 5. Looked up from germline, CDR1 is SQVTM and CDR2 is ANQGSEA. This CDR3 has 11 amino acids. The DNA of the CDR3 is TGCAGCGCCTTGACAGGGCAGACCCAGTACTTC. It codes for CSALTGQTQYF.

V gene TRBV30 combines with J gene TRBJ1-6; D is unclear. The CDR3 loop spans 13 amino acids. The V gene's germline CDR1 is GTSNPN and CDR2 SVGIG (reference sequence). Trimming removed 2 bases from V and 7 bases from J, with 9 bases in between. The CDR3 is CAWSRGANSPLHF. In DNA form, the CDR3 reads TGTGCCTGGAGTCGAGGAGCCAATTCACCCCTCCACTTT.

The gene calls are TRBV10-3 and TRBJ1-1, with a tentative D call TRBD1 (5 bases). V was cut by 6 bases and J by 0 bases, with 11 bases left in between. The V gene's germline CDR1 is ENHRY and CDR2 SYGVKD. This CDR3 is 14 amino acids long. The chain's CDR3 is CAIRPTVMNTEAFF. For the CDR3, the DNA is TGTGCCATCAGGCCGACAGTTATGAACACTGAAGCTTTCTTT.

The chain joins TRBV11-2 to TRBJ2-5, with a tentative D call TRBD1 (5 bases). V lost 6 bases and J lost 4, with 24 bases in between. CDR1 and CDR2 (germline): SGHAT, FQNNGV. CDR3 length: 17 amino acids. The CDR3 loop reads CASRTRKGFRSRETQYF. In DNA form, the CDR3 reads TGTGCCAGCAGGACAAGGAAGGGGTTCAGGTCGAGAGAGACCCAGTACTTC.

The genes are TRBV5-4 and TRBJ2-1, with D possibly TRBD2 on 6 matching bases. The CDR3 consists of 16 residues. The V gene's germline CDR1 is SGHNT and CDR2 YYREEE (reference sequence). With 0 bases removed from V and 2 bases from J, the gap between germline ends came to 12 bases. CDR3 in amino acids: CASSLAGGVAYNEQFF. The DNA for the CDR3 is TGTGCCAGCAGCTTGGCCGGAGGGGTGGCCTACAATGAGCAGTTCTTC. The full variable domain, with the rest looked up from reference TRBV5-4 and TRBJ2-1, is ETGVTQSPTHLIKTRGQQVTLRCSSQSGHNTVSWYQQALGQGPQFIFQYYREEENGRGNFPPRFSGLQFPNYSSELNVNALELDDSALYLCASSLAGGVAYNEQFFGPGTRLTVL.

The chain joins TRBV6-4 to TRBJ1-1; D might be TRBD1 (6 bases). The V end was cut by 6 bases, the J end by 0 bases, with 11 bases between. Per the germline V gene, CDR1 is MRHNA and CDR2 is SNTAGT. This CDR3 spans 14 amino acids. CDR3 coding DNA: TGTGCCAGCAGATCTGGACAGCTGAACACTGAAGCTTTCTTT. The encoded protein is CASRSGQLNTEAFF.

The V call is TRBV30, the J call TRBJ2-7; D possibly corresponds to TRBD1 (6 bases). Germline assignment: CDR1 GTSNPN and CDR2 SVGIG (reference sequence). CDR3 length: 13 amino acids. Between the trimmed V and J ends, which lost 2 bases and 4 bases, there was a span of 12 bases. CDR3 residues: CAWSRNREYEQYF. In DNA, the CDR3 is TGTGCCTGGAGTAGAAACAGGGAATACGAGCAGTACTTC.

V is TRBV2 and J is TRBJ1-5; TRBD1 aligns across 9 bases. This CDR3 has 15 amino acids. Germline-derived CDR1 and CDR2 are SNHLY and FYNNEI. With V trimmed by 5 bases and J by 4 bases, 6 bases remained unmatched. CDR3 in amino acids: CASSPDRGVNQPQHF. The CDR3 region has the DNA TGTGCCAGCAGTCCTGACAGGGGGGTGAATCAGCCCCAGCATTTT.

The V and J genes are TRBV2 and TRBJ1-6; 8 bases are shared with TRBD1. The junction had 10 bases not matched to a gene; V was cut back by 7 bases and J by 11 bases. Germline V CDR1 and CDR2: SNHLY, FYNNEI. The CDR3 covers 14 residues. Written as DNA, the CDR3 is TGTGCCAGCAAATCAGGACAGGGCTGGACACCCCTCCACTTT. The encoded protein is CASKSGQGWTPLHF.

V usage is TRBV5-1 and J usage is TRBJ2-1; 13 bases map to TRBD2. V lost 3 bases to trimming and J lost 7 bases; unmatched junction nucleotides: 7. Germline CDR1 SGHRS, CDR2 YFSETQ. The CDR3 is 16 amino acids. The CDR3 sequence is CASSSPGLAGRNEQFF. For the CDR3, the DNA is TGCGCCAGCAGCTCTCCGGGACTAGCGGGGAGGAATGAGCAGTTCTTC.

The V call is TRBV7-8, the J call TRBJ2-3; perhaps TRBD1 as D (6 bases). Germline V gives CDR1 SGHVS, CDR2 FQNEAQ. This CDR3 comprises 15 residues. V was clipped by 5 bases and J by 2 bases, with 14 bases between them. The CDR3 loop reads CASSLDRLTTDTQYF. The CDR3 DNA reads TGTGCCAGCAGCCTAGACAGGCTTACCACAGATACGCAGTATTTT.

The chain recombines TRBV19 with TRBJ1-5; TRBD1 matches at 8 bases. The germline CDR1 and CDR2 sequences are LNHDA and SQIVND (reference sequence). Germline trimming cut 4 bases from V and 6 bases from J; bases unmatched to any gene: 5. The CDR3 covers 14 residues. The CDR3 region has the DNA TGTGCCAGTAGTACCGGACAGGGTTTTCAGCCCCAGCATTTT. This sequence encodes CASSTGQGFQPQHF.

The chain links TRBV2 to TRBJ1-4; D possibly corresponds to TRBD1 (6 bases). V was trimmed by 6 bases and J by 3 bases, leaving 11 bases between them. CDR1 SNHLY and CDR2 FYNNEI come from the germline V gene. This CDR3 spans 14 amino acids. DNA for the CDR3: TGTGCCAGCAGGGTCAGGGGATCTAATGAAAAACTGTTTTTT. It is translated as CASRVRGSNEKLFF.

The V gene is TRBV7-9, the J gene TRBJ2-1; 16 nucleotides line up with TRBD2. Germline V gives CDR1 SEHNR, CDR2 FQNEAQ (reference sequence). Unmatched junction bases numbered 4, after V lost 2 bases and J lost 0 bases. There are 19 residues in the CDR3. CDR3 sequence reads: CASSLPGTSGRGSYNEQFF. CDR3 DNA sequence: TGTGCCAGCAGCTTACCCGGGACTAGCGGGAGGGGCTCCTACAATGAGCAGTTCTTC.

The CDR3 protein is CASSLGNRVMNTEAFF. CDR3 bases: TGTGCCAGCAGCTTAGGGAACAGGGTCATGAACACTGAAGCTTTCTTT. This rearrangement joins TRBV7-2 to TRBJ1-1, with D maybe TRBD1 (6 bases). The CDR3 contains 16 residues. The germline gives CDR1 SGHTA, CDR2 FQGNSA. Trimming shortened V by 1 base and J by 0 bases, and 12 bases separated the two germline ends.